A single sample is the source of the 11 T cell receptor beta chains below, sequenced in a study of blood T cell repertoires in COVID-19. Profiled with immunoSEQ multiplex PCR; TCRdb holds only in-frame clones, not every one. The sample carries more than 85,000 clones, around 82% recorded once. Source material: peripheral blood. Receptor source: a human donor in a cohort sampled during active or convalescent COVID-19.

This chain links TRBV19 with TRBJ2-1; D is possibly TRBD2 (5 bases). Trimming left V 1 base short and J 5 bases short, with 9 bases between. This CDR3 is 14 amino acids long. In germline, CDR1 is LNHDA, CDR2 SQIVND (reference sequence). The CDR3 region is CASSIALANNEQFF. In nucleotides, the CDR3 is TGTGCCAGTAGTATAGCCCTAGCCAACAATGAGCAGTTCTTC.

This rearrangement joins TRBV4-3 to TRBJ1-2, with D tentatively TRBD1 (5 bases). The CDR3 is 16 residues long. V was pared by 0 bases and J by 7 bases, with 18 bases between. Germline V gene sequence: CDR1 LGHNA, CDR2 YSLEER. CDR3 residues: CASSQDQGGRIGGYTF. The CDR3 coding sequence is TGCGCCAGCAGCCAAGATCAGGGAGGGCGGATAGGTGGCTACACCTTC.

CDR3 loop: CSVILAGGSQETQYF. CDR3 in DNA: TGCAGCGTGATACTAGCGGGAGGGTCCCAAGAGACCCAGTACTTC. The chain joins TRBV29-1 to TRBJ2-5; 13 bases are a match to TRBD2. The junction had 5 bases not matched to a gene; V was cut back by 6 bases and J by 1 base. The CDR3 runs to 15 residues. Germline CDR1 reads SQVTM; CDR2 reads ANQGSEA. Full variable domain (missing parts from reference TRBV29-1 and TRBJ2-5): SAVISQKPSRDICQRGTSLTIQCQVDSQVTMMFWYRQQPGQSLTLIATANQGSEATYESGFVIDKFPISRPNLTFSTLTVSNMSPEDSSIYLCSVILAGGSQETQYFGPGTRLLVL.

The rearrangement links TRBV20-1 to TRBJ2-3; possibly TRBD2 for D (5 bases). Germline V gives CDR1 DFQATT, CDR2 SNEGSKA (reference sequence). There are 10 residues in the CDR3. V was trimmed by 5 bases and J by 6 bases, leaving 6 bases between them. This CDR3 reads CSASGDTQYF. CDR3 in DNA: TGCAGTGCTTCGGGGGATACGCAGTATTTT.

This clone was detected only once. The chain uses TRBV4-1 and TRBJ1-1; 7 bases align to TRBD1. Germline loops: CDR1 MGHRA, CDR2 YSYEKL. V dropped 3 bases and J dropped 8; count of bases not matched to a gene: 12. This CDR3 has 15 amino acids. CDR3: CASSQPTTGTVEAFF. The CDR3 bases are TGCGCCAGCAGCCAGCCGACGACCGGGACAGTCGAAGCTTTCTTT.

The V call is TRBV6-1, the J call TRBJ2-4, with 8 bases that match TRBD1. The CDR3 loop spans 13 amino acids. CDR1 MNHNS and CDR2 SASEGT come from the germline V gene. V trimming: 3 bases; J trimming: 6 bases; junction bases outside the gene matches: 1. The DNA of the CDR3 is TGTGCCAGCAGTGAGGGGACAGGAAACATTCAGTACTTC. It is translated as CASSEGTGNIQYF.

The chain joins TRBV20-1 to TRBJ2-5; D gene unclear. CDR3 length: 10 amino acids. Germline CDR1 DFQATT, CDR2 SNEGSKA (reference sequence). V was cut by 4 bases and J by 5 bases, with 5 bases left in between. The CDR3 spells CSATIETQYF. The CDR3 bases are TGCAGTGCTACAATTGAGACCCAGTACTTC.

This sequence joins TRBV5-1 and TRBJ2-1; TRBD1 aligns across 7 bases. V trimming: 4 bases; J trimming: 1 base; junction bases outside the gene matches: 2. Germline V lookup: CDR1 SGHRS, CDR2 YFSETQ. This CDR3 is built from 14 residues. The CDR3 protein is CASSRQGSYNEQFF. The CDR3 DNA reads TGCGCCAGCAGCAGACAGGGTTCCTACAATGAGCAGTTCTTC.

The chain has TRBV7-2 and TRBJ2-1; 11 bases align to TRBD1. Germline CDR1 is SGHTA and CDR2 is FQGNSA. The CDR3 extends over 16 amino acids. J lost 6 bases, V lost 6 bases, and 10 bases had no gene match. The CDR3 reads CASRNPGQGGGNEQFF. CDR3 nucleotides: TGTGCCAGCAGGAACCCGGGACAGGGGGGCGGCAATGAGCAGTTCTTC.

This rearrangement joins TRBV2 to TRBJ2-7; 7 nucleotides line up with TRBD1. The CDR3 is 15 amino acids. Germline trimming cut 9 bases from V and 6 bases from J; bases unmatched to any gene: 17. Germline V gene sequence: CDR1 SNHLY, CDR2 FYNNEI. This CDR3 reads CASTAQGVTTLEQYF. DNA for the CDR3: TGTGCCAGTACGGCCCAGGGGGTCACTACCCTCGAGCAGTACTTC.

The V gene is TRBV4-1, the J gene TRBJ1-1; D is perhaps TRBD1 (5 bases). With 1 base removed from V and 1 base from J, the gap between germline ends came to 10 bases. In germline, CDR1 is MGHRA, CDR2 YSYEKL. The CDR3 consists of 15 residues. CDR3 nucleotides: TGCGCCAGCAGCCAAGGTGTACAGGCGAACACTGAAGCTTTCTTT. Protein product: CASSQGVQANTEAFF.